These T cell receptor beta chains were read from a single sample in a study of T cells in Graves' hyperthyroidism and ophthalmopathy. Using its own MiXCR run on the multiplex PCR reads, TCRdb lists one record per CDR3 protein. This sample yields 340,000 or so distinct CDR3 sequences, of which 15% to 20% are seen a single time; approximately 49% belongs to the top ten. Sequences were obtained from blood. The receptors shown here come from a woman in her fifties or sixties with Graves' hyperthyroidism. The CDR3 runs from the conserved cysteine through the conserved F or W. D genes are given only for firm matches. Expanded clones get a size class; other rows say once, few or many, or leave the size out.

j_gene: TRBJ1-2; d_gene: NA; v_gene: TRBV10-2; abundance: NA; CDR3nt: TGCGCCAGCAGTGAGAGGCGCGTTGGCTACACCTTC; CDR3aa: CASSERRVGYTF
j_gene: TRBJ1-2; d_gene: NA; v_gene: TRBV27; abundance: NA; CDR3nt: TGTGCCAGCAGTTCACACAACAGGGCTTCCGGCTACACCTTC; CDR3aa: CASSSHNRASGYTF
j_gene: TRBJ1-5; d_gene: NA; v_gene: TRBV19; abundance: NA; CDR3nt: TGTGCCAGCGGGCCCTATCAGCCCCAGCATTTT; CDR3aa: CASGPYQPQHF
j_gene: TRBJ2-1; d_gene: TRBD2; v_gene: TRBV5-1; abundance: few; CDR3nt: TGCGCCAGCAGCGTCGAGGGACTAGTGGGAATTGAGCAGTTCTTC; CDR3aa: CASSVEGLVGIEQFF
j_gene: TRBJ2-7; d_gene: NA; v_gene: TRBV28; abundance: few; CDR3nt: TGTGCCAGCAGTCGACTCGGGTACGAGCAGTACTTC; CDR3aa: CASSRLGYEQYF
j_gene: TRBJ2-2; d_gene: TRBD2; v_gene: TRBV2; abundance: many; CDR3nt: TGTGCCAGCAGTGAACGACTAGCGGGAGCTGGGACCGGGGAGCTGTTTTTT; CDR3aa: CASSERLAGAGTGELFF
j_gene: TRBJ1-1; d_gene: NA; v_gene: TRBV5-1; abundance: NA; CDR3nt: TGCGCCAGCAGCTTGGTGTTTGGGAAGGGTCCTCAGGGAACTGAAGCTTTCTTT; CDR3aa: CASSLVFGKGPQGTEAFF
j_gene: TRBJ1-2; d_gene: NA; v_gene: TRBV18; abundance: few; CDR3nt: TGTGCCAGCTCAGCGCTCGAAGACCCGGGGGTGGACTATGGCTACACCTTC; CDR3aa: CASSALEDPGVDYGYTF
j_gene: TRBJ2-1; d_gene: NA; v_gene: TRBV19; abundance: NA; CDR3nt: TGTGCCAGTAGTGGCCGGGACAACCTCGCTGAGCAGTTCTTC; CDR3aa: CASSGRDNLAEQFF
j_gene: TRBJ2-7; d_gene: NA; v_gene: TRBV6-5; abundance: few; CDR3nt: TGTGCCAGCAGTTACTCTTCATCCCGCTACGAGCAGTACTTC; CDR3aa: CASSYSSSRYEQYF
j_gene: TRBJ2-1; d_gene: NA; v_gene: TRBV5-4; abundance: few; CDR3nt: TGTGCCAGCAGCAACGAATACTCCTACAATGAGCAGTTCTTC; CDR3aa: CASSNEYSYNEQFF
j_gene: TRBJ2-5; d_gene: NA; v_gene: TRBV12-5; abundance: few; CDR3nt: TGTGCTAGTGGTTTGCCCTGGTTTGGTCAAGAGACCCAGTACTTC; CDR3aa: CASGLPWFGQETQYF
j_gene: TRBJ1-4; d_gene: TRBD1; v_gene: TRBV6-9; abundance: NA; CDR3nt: TGTGCCAGCAGTTCCCAGGGGGTAACTAATGAAAAACTGTTTTTT; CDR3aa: CASSSQGVTNEKLFF
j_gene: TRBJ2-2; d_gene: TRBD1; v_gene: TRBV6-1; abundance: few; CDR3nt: TGTGCCAGCAGCTCCCGGGGCAGGGGGTTCACCGGGGAGCTGTTTTTT; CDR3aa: CASSSRGRGFTGELFF
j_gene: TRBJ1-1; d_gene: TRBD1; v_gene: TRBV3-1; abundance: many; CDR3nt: TGTGCCAGCAGCCAAGGGGACAGTATGAACACTGAAGCTTTCTTT; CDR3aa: CASSQGDSMNTEAFF
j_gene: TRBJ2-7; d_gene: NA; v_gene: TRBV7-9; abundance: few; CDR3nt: TGTGCCAGCAGCTTCGTGACGGATTACGAGCAGTACTTC; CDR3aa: CASSFVTDYEQYF
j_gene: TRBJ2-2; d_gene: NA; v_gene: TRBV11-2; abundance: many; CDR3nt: TGTGCCAGCAGCACTGCTCCTGGGGCAAACACCGGGGAGCTGTTTTTT; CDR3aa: CASSTAPGANTGELFF
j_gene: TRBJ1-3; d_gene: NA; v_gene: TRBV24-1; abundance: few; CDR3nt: TGTGCCACCAGTGATGCAAGAGATTCGATCGGAAACACCATATATTTT; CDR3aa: CATSDARDSIGNTIYF
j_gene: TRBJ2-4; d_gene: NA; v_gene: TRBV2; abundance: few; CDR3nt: TGTGCCAGCATGTGGACGGTCAAAAACATTCAGTACTTC; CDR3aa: CASMWTVKNIQYF
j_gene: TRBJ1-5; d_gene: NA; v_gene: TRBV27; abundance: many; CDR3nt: TGTGCCAGCTCTCCCGGGGCCCATGGCAATCAGCCCCAGCATTTT; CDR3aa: CASSPGAHGNQPQHF
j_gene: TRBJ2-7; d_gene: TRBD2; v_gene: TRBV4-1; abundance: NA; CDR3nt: TGCGCCAGCAGCCAAACACTAGCGGGAGGGGTCTACGAGCAGTACTTC; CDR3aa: CASSQTLAGGVYEQYF
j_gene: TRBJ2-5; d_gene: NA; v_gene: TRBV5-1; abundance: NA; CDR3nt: TGCGCCAGCTCTGCTCAGGATAGAGAGACCCAGTACTTC; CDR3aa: CASSAQDRETQYF
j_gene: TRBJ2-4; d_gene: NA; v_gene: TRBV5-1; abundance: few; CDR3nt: TGCGCCAGCAGCCAAACCACGCTTGGTAACATTCAGTACTTC; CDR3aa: CASSQTTLGNIQYF
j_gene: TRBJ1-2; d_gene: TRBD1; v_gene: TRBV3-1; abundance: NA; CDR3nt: TGTGCCAGCAGCCCGACCGGGACAGGGGTTGGCTACACCTTC; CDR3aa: CASSPTGTGVGYTF